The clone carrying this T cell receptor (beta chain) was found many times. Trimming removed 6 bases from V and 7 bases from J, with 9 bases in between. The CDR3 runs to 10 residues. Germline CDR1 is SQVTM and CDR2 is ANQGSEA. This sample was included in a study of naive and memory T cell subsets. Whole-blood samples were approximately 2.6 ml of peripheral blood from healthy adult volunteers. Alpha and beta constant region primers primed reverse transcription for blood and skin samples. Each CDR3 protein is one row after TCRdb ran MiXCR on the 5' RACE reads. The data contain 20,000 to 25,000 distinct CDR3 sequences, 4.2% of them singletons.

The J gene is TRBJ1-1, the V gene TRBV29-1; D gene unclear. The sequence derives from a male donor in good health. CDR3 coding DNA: TGCAGCGTCGCGGACGGTGAAGCTTTCTTT. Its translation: CSVADGEAFF.